This TCR beta chain appears in the sequencing data of a study of vaccination and CD4 T cells after COVID-19. This CDR3 has 12 amino acids. Deletions cut 4 bases from V and 10 bases from J, with 13 bases between. Germline V gene lookup returns CDR1 LNHDA and CDR2 SQIVND (reference sequence). Cultured CD4+ T-cell DNA underwent Oncomine TCR Beta short-read sequencing. TCRdb re-derived calls from the PCR reads in MiXCR, one entry per CDR3 protein. The sample includes about 13,000 distinct CDR3 sequences, approximately 42% of them seen just once. General observations from the study: Convalescent patients displayed a median 86.3% of reactive clones emerging only post-vaccination.

Comment on this clonotype: Its cognate antigen is unknown.

Treatment here: 10-day PBMC culture with coronavirus spike peptide pools or control peptides (ViraFEST assay). This clonotype originated in a human donor who had recovered from COVID-19. This chain connects TRBV19 to TRBJ1-2, with no clear D. Sequenced here: CD4+ T cells from blood, cultured in vitro, sampled after SARS-CoV-2 vaccination. In DNA form, the CDR3 reads TGTGCCAGTAGTACCAAAGCCCGGACCTACACCTTC. Residues: CASSTKARTYTF.